Following are 2 T cell receptor beta chains from one sample sequenced in a study of blood T cell repertoires in COVID-19 (dated by TCRdb to between 2020 and 2021). The method was the immunoSEQ multiplex PCR assay. The table comes from immuneACCESS by way of TCRdb, which keeps in-frame sequences with V and J called. Part of the clones is missing from these tables; in studies checked, under half for an unresolved V gene and the rest for unknown reasons. Present in this sample are 150,000 or so clones, 70% to 85% of which were seen just once. More than 2.5% of the sample is taken by the ten largest. Sample: peripheral blood. The receptors stem from an elderly woman with acute or convalescent COVID-19.

V and J are TRBV6-5 and TRBJ2-1, with 13 nucleotides matching TRBD2. V shed 6 bases, J shed 10 bases, and the junction held 6 bases outside the gene matches. The CDR3 covers 14 residues. CDR1 is MNHEY and CDR2 is SVGAGI in the germline V gene. CDR3 DNA: TGTGCCAGCAGCTTACTAGCGGGGGGGCGGGAGCAGTTCTTC. Protein: CASSLLAGGREQFF.

V usage is TRBV7-9 and J usage is TRBJ2-6, with a tentative D call TRBD1 (6 bases). Trimming left V 4 bases short and J 2 bases short, with 12 bases between. CDR3 length equals 16 residues. Per the germline V gene, CDR1 is SEHNR and CDR2 is FQNEAQ (reference sequence). Here the CDR3 DNA reads TGTGCCAGCAGCTCTATTCAGGGGACTGGGGCCAACGTCCTGACTTTC. Translated, it gives CASSSIQGTGANVLTF.